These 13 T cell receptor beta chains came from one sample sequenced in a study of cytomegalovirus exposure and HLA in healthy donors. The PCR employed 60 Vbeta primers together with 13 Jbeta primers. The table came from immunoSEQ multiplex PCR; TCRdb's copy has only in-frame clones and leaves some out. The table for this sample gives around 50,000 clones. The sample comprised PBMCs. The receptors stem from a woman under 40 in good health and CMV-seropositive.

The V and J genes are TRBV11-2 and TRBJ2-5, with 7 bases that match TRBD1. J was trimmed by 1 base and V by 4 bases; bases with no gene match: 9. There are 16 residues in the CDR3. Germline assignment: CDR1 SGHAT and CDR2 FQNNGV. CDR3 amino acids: CASSYGQDWPQETQYF. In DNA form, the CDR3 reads TGTGCCAGCAGCTATGGACAGGACTGGCCCCAAGAGACCCAGTACTTC.

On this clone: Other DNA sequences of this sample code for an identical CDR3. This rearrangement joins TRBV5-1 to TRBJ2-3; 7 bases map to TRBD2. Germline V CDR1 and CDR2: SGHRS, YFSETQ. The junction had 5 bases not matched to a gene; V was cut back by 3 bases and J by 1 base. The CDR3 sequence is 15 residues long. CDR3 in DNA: TGCGCCAGCAGCTCTAGCGGCGTTGGCACAGATACGCAGTATTTT. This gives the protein CASSSSGVGTDTQYF. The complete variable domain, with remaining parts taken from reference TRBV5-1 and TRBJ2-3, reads KAGVTQTPRYLIKTRGQQVTLSCSPISGHRSVSWYQQTPGQGLQFLFEYFSETQRNKGNFPGRFSGRQFSNSRSEMNVSTLELGDSALYLCASSSSGVGTDTQYFGPGTRLTVL.

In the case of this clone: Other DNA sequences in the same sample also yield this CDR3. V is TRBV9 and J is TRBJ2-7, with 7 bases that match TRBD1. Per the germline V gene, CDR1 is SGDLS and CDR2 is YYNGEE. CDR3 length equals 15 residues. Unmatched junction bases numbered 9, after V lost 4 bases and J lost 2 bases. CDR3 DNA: TGTGCCAGCAGCACGACCGGAACAGGGGCCTACGAGCAGTACTTC. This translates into CASSTTGTGAYEQYF.

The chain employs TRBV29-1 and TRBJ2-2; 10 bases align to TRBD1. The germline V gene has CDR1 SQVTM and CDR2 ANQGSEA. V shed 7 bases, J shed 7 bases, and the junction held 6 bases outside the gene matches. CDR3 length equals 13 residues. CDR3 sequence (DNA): TGCAGCGGTATGACAGGGGGCGGCGGGGAGCTGTTTTTT. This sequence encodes CSGMTGGGGELFF.

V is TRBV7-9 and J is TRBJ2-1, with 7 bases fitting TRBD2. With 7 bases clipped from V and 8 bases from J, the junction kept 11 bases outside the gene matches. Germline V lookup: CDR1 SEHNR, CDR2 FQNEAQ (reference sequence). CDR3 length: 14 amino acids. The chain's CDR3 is CASILGEGPHEQFF. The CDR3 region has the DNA TGTGCCAGCATCCTGGGGGAGGGCCCACATGAGCAGTTCTTC.

In DNA form, the CDR3 reads TGTGCCAGCAGCCCCCGCGGGCGGGAGGGCGAGCAGTACTTC. This sequence encodes CASSPRGREGEQYF. This chain joins TRBV9 and TRBJ2-7, with 9 bases identical to TRBD2. After removal of 4 bases from V and 6 bases from J, the junction contained 8 bases not matched to a gene. Germline loops: CDR1 SGDLS, CDR2 YYNGEE. The CDR3 runs to 14 residues. Using reference TRBV9 and TRBJ2-7 for the parts outside the CDR3, the full variable domain is DSGVTQTPKHLITATGQRVTLRCSPRSGDLSVYWYQQSLDQGLQFLIQYYNGEERAKGNILERFSAQQFPDLHSELNLSSLELGDSALYFCASSPRGREGEQYFGPGTRLTVT.

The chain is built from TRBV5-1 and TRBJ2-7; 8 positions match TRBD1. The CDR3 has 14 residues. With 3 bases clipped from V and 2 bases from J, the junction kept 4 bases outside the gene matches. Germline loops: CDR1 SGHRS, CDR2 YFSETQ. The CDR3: CASSSLGQAYEQYF. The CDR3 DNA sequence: TGCGCCAGCAGCTCCCTGGGACAGGCCTACGAGCAGTACTTC. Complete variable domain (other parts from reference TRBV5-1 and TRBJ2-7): KAGVTQTPRYLIKTRGQQVTLSCSPISGHRSVSWYQQTPGQGLQFLFEYFSETQRNKGNFPGRFSGRQFSNSRSEMNVSTLELGDSALYLCASSSLGQAYEQYFGPGTRLTVT.

The CDR3 sequence is CASSGGQGQRGYTF. CDR3 DNA sequence: TGTGCCAGCAGCGGGGGACAGGGCCAGCGTGGCTACACCTTC. The genes are TRBV5-6 and TRBJ1-2, with 9 bases lining up with TRBD1. The CDR3 contains 14 residues. V lost 4 bases and J lost 7; bases outside the gene matches: 8. Germline CDR1 is SGHDT and CDR2 is YYEEEE.

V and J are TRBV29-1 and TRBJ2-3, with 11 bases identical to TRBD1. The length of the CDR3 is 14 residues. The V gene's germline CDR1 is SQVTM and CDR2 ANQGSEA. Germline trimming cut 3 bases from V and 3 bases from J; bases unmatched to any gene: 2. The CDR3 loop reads CSVEDRGPTDTQYF. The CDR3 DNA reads TGCAGCGTTGAGGACAGGGGGCCGACAGATACGCAGTATTTT.

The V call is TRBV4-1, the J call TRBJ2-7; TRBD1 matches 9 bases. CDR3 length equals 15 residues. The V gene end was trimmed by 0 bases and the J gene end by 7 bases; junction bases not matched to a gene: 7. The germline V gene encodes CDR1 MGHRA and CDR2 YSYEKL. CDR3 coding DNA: TGCGCCAGCAGCCAAGATGCAGGACAGGGGTATGAGCAGTACTTC. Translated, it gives CASSQDAGQGYEQYF.

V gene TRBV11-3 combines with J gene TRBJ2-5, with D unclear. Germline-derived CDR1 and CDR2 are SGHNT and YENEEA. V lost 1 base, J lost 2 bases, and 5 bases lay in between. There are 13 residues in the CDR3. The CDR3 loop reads CASSLVEQETQYF. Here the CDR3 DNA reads TGTGCCAGCAGCTTAGTGGAGCAAGAGACCCAGTACTTC.

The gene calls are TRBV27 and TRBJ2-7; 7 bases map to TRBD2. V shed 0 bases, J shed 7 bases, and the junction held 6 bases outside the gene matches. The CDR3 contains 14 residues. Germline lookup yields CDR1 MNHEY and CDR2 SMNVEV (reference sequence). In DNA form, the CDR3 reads TGTGCCAGCAGTTTATCGGGAGGGCCGAGGGAGCAGTACTTC. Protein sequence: CASSLSGGPREQYF.

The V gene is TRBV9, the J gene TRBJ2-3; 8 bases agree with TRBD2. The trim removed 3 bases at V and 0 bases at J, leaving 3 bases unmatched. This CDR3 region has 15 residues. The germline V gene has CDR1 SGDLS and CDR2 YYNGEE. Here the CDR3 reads CASSAIAGSTDTQYF. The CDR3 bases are TGTGCCAGCAGCGCCATAGCGGGGAGCACAGATACGCAGTATTTT. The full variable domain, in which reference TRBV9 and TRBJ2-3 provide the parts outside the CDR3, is DSGVTQTPKHLITATGQRVTLRCSPRSGDLSVYWYQQSLDQGLQFLIQYYNGEERAKGNILERFSAQQFPDLHSELNLSSLELGDSALYFCASSAIAGSTDTQYFGPGTRLTVL.